This TCR beta chain was identified during a study of T cell responses to AZD1222 COVID-19 vaccine. This CDR3 has 14 amino acids. Germline-derived CDR1 and CDR2 are SGHRS and YFSETQ. V gave up 2 bases and J gave up 6 bases, with 12 bases separating them. On this clone: Its antigen is currently unknown.

Study-level findings and limits: Donors in the cohort were predominantly white British and more often female, and clonal diversity was possibly underestimated.

Repertoires were generated with immunoSEQ multiplex PCR, while TCRdb's copy carries only in-frame clones and drops some. The table includes 150,000 to 200,000 clones, around 87% detected once. The receptor's source is an adult who received the AZD1222 COVID-19 vaccine. The chain joins TRBV5-1 to TRBJ1-3; tentatively, D is TRBD1 (6 bases). The sequences come from peripheral blood, collected 28 days after the second AZD1222 dose. The CDR3 DNA reads as TGCGCCAGCAGCTTCAAGGGGGACGTAAACACCATATATTTT. Translation gives CASSFKGDVNTIYF.